The clone carrying this T cell receptor beta chain was picked up many times. This record belongs to a study of identical twins. One entry per CDR3 protein, called by TCRdb with MiXCR from the 5' RACE reads. The sample lists about 690,000 distinct CDR3 sequences; 5.5% to 6.5% were seen once. This CDR3 contains 12 residues. Trimming pared 0 bases from V and 5 bases from J, leaving 5 bases between. Looked up from germline, CDR1 is SGHRS and CDR2 is YFSETQ. The gene calls are TRBV5-1 and TRBJ1-2; D uncertain. The receptor was derived from a man aged 18-30 years in good health. Source material: naive T cells sorted from blood. The CDR3 loop is CASSLESYGYTF. The CDR3 DNA reads TGCGCCAGCAGCTTGGAATCGTATGGCTACACCTTC.